This entry lists 13 T cell receptor beta chains sequenced from one sample in a study of blood T cell repertoires in COVID-19. Sequenced by immunoSEQ multiplex PCR; TCRdb stores in-frame clones only, minus some. Of fewer than 250,000 clones listed, approximately 90% are singletons. The specimen was peripheral blood. Receptor source: a man between 70 and 80 years old with acute or convalescent COVID-19.

Regarding this clone: The same CDR3 also results from other DNA sequences found in this sample. The CDR3 nucleotides read TGTGCCAGCAGCTTGGCTAGCGGCCAAGAGACCCAGTACTTC. It codes for CASSLASGQETQYF. The rearrangement joins TRBV7-9 to TRBJ2-5; TRBD2 agrees at 7 bases. V was clipped by 3 bases and J by 1 base; unmatched bases: 2. CDR3 length: 14 residues. Germline values: CDR1 SEHNR, CDR2 FQNEAQ (reference sequence).

The chain is built from TRBV2 and TRBJ2-2; D may be TRBD2 (5 bases). V lost 6 bases and J 1 base, leaving 12 bases between the germline ends. The CDR3 runs 15 residues. The germline V gene encodes CDR1 SNHLY and CDR2 FYNNEI. CDR3 in DNA: TGTGCCAGCAGCTACTCCGGGAAGAACACCGGGGAGCTGTTTTTT. Residues: CASSYSGKNTGELFF. Based on the CDR3 plus reference TRBV2 and TRBJ2-2, the full variable domain is EPEVTQTPSHQVTQMGQEVILRCVPISNHLYFYWYRQILGQKVEFLVSFYNNEISEKSEIFDDQFSVERPDGSNFTLKIRSTKLEDSAMYFCASSYSGKNTGELFFGEGSRLTVL.

This chain uses TRBV7-6 with TRBJ2-7; 9 bases are a match to TRBD2. Germline lookup yields CDR1 SGHVS and CDR2 FNYEAQ. J gave up 4 bases and V 5 bases, and 6 bases lay outside the gene matches. The CDR3 sequence is 14 residues long. DNA for the CDR3: TGTGCCAGCAGCCGTATAGCGGGAGAGTACGAGCAGTACTTC. Protein product: CASSRIAGEYEQYF.

This chain links TRBV29-1 with TRBJ1-2, with TRBD1 identical over 9 bases. V trimming: 7 bases; J trimming: 5 bases; junction bases outside the gene matches: 8. The V gene's germline CDR1 is SQVTM and CDR2 ANQGSEA. The CDR3 runs to 13 residues. The CDR3 protein is CSDTGTGFYGYTF. In DNA form, the CDR3 reads TGCAGCGACACCGGGACAGGGTTTTATGGCTACACCTTC.

This clone is a singleton in its sample. The rearrangement uses TRBV7-2 and TRBJ2-2; 7 bases align to TRBD1. Germline lookup yields CDR1 SGHTA and CDR2 FQGNSA. The trim removed 5 bases at V and 1 base at J, leaving 4 bases unmatched. This CDR3 region has 15 residues. Here the CDR3 reads CASSRNRGNTGELFF. As DNA, the CDR3 is TGTGCCAGCAGCAGAAACAGGGGGAACACCGGGGAGCTGTTTTTT.

V is TRBV29-1 and J is TRBJ1-1, with TRBD1 matching over 11 bases. J lost 0 bases, V lost 6 bases, and 15 bases had no gene match. Looked up from germline, CDR1 is SQVTM and CDR2 is ANQGSEA. The CDR3 is made up of 18 amino acids. CDR3 DNA: TGCAGCGTGACCCGTCGGGACAGGGGGATGAGTTTGAACACTGAAGCTTTCTTT. Translation: CSVTRRDRGMSLNTEAFF.

J is TRBJ1-5 and V is TRBV7-6; no clear D gene. The germline gives CDR1 SGHVS, CDR2 FNYEAQ. Between the trimmed V and J ends, which lost 4 bases and 0 bases, there was a span of 10 bases. The CDR3 length is 15 residues. CDR3 bases: TGTGCCAGCAGCTCGGGAACGAATAGCAATCAGCCCCAGCATTTT. It codes for CASSSGTNSNQPQHF.

Regarding this clone: The same CDR3 is also encoded by other DNA sequences in this sample. This chain uses TRBV15 with TRBJ1-3, with D perhaps matching TRBD1 (5 bases). The CDR3 runs 15 residues. Trimming stripped 0 bases from V and 4 bases from J, with 10 bases between. Germline CDR1 reads LNHNV; CDR2 reads YYDKDF (reference sequence). The DNA of the CDR3 is TGTGCCACCAGCAGAGATCGGGGGTCGGGAAACACCATATATTTT. Translation: CATSRDRGSGNTIYF.

This clone was detected only once. The chain carries TRBV5-5 and TRBJ2-5; D is perhaps TRBD2 (6 bases). Trimming took 3 bases from V and 4 from J, leaving 13 bases between them. Germline CDR1 is SGHKS and CDR2 is YYEKEE (reference sequence). The CDR3 runs to 14 residues. The CDR3, as DNA: TGTGCCAGCAGCTCCCTTAGCGGTACAGAGACCCAGTACTTC. It specifies CASSSLSGTETQYF.

This chain joins TRBV19 and TRBJ2-1, with 11 nucleotides matching TRBD2. Trimming at V came to 3 bases and at J to 8 bases, leaving 12 bases not matched to a gene. Germline CDR1 is LNHDA and CDR2 is SQIVND (reference sequence). The CDR3 spans 17 residues. DNA of the CDR3: TGTGCCAGTAGTATCACCCTTAGCGGGAGGGCCGGGGATGAGCAGTTCTTC. Translated: CASSITLSGRAGDEQFF.

This clone came up once. The chain has TRBV5-1 and TRBJ2-7, with D possibly being TRBD1 (5 bases). CDR1 and CDR2 (germline): SGHRS, YFSETQ. The V and J ends lost 3 bases and 5 bases respectively, with 12 bases between them. CDR3 size: 13 residues. DNA for the CDR3: TGCGCCAGCAGCTCGCCGCAGGGCCACGAGCAGTACTTC. Protein product: CASSSPQGHEQYF.

This chain joins TRBV3-1 (or the pseudogene TRBV3-2) and TRBJ1-5; TRBD1 matches 10 bases. The CDR3 extends over 15 amino acids. The V gene end was trimmed by 5 bases and the J gene end by 2 bases; junction bases not matched to a gene: 3. Germline CDR1 reads LGHDT; CDR2 reads YNNKEL (reference sequence). The CDR3 spells CASSDRGLGNQPQHF. The CDR3 DNA reads TGTGCCAGCAGCGACAGGGGGCTGGGCAATCAGCCCCAGCATTTT.

DNA for the CDR3: TGTGCCAGCAGCCCCGGAGGTACGCAGTATTTT. Its protein is CASSPGGTQYF. The chain carries TRBV14 and TRBJ2-3, with a possible D match to TRBD2 (5 bases). V lost 4 bases and J lost 8, with 7 bases in between. Germline CDR1 SGHDN, CDR2 FVKESK. The CDR3 runs 11 residues.